Listed here is a single T cell receptor (beta chain). As yet, its antigen is unknown. Naive CD8 populations comprised CD45RO-negative cells positively selected for CCR7, excluding terminally differentiated effector memory CD45RA+ cells. The data are from a study of shared clonotypes between healthy human individuals. Overall study findings and caveats: What limited the represented genetic and exposure-history diversity was the small number of donors.

Original methodology: Filtering differed since immunoSEQ provided only junctions, with no quality scores. Sequencing was performed with immunoSEQ multiplex PCR; in TCRdb, only in-frame clones are kept and a portion is missing. V and J calls and clone size are copied from that table; D and trimming were computed from the DNA. The data contain some 2 million clones, about 95% of them singletons. This CDR3 is 13 amino acids long. Deletions cut 4 bases from V and 7 bases from J, with 14 bases between. From germline, CDR1 is SGHNT and CDR2 YYREEE (reference sequence). This chain uses TRBV5-4 with TRBJ2-5; D is possibly TRBD1 or TRBD2 (6 bases each). Sample: naive CD8+ T cells sorted from blood. The sequence was obtained from a man younger than 35 in good health. CDR3 DNA sequence: TGTGCCAGCAGCCGCGGAGGGGGAGTGACCCAGTACTTC. This codes for CASSRGGGVTQYF.